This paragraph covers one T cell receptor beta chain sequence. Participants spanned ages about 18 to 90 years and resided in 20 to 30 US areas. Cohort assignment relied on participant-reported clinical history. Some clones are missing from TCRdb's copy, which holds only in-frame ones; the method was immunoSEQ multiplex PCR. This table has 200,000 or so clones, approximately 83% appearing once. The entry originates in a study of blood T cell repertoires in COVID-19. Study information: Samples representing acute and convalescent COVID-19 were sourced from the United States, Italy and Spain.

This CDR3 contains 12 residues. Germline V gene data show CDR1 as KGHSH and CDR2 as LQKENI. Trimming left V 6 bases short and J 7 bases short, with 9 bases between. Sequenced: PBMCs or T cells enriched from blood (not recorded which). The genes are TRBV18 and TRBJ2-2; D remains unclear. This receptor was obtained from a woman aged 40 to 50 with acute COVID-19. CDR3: CASSRDYGELFF. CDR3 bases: TGTGCCAGCTCCCGAGATTACGGGGAGCTGTTTTTT.